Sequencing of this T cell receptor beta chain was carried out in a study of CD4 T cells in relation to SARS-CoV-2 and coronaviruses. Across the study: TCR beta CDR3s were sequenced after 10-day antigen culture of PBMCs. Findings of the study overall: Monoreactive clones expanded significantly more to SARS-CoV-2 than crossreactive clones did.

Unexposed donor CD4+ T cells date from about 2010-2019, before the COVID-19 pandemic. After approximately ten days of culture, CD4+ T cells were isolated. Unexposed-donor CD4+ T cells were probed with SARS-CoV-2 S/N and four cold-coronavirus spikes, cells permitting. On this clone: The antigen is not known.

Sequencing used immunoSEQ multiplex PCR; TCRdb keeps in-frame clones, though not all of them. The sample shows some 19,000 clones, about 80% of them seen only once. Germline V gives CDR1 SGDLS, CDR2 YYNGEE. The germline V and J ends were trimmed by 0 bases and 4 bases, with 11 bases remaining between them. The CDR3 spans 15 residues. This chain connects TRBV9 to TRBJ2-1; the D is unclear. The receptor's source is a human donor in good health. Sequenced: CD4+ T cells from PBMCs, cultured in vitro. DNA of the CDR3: TGTGCCAGCAGCGTAGGTTTAGCAGATTACAATGAGCAGTTCTTC. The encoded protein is CASSVGLADYNEQFF.